A single sample gave rise to the 14 T cell receptor beta chains below, sequenced in a study of cytomegalovirus exposure and HLA in healthy donors. The PCR employed 60 Vbeta primers together with 13 Jbeta primers. The protocol was immunoSEQ multiplex PCR, while the TCRdb copy is restricted to in-frame clones and leaves out a portion. The profile shows more than 110,000 clones, 80% of them singletons. Sequencing used PBMCs. Receptor source: a middle-aged man in good health and CMV-seropositive.

V gene TRBV19 combines with J gene TRBJ1-1; D may be TRBD1 (6 bases). Germline values: CDR1 LNHDA, CDR2 SQIVND (reference sequence). The CDR3 has 13 residues. Trimming left V 5 bases short and J 3 bases short, with 10 bases between. In DNA form, the CDR3 reads TGTGCCAGTAGTTTCGCAGGGGACACTGAAGCTTTCTTT. Translation: CASSFAGDTEAFF. Using reference TRBV19 and TRBJ1-1 for the parts outside the CDR3, the full variable domain is DGGITQSPKYLFRKEGQNVTLSCEQNLNHDAMYWYRQDPGQGLRLIYYSQIVNDFQKGDIAEGYSVSREKKESFPLTVTSAQKNPTAFYLCASSFAGDTEAFFGQGTRLTVV.

This chain uses TRBV5-5 with TRBJ2-3; TRBD1 is a possible D gene (5 bases). CDR3 length equals 16 residues. Germline values: CDR1 SGHKS, CDR2 YYEKEE (reference sequence). Trimming took 0 bases from V and 0 from J, leaving 11 bases between them. DNA for the CDR3: TGTGCCAGCAGCTTGGTAGTGGGGCATAGCACAGATACGCAGTATTTT. Translation gives CASSLVVGHSTDTQYF.

This chain joins TRBV19 and TRBJ1-2, with TRBD1 identical over 11 bases. The CDR3 has 15 residues. CDR1 is LNHDA, CDR2 SQIVND, per germline (reference sequence). V lost 3 bases and J lost 4; bases outside the gene matches: 4. As DNA, the CDR3 is TGTGCCAGTAGTATCCCCGGGACAGGGGGCTATGGCTACACCTTC. This translates into CASSIPGTGGYGYTF.

The V call is TRBV7-2, the J call TRBJ1-2; the match to TRBD1 covers 7 bases. The V gene's germline CDR1 is SGHTA and CDR2 FQGNSA. V dropped 5 bases and J dropped 6; count of bases not matched to a gene: 15. CDR3 length: 16 residues. The CDR3 DNA reads as TGTGCCAGCAGCCACAACGACCGATACACAGGGGATGGCTACACCTTC. This gives the protein CASSHNDRYTGDGYTF.

The V call is TRBV2, the J call TRBJ2-3; a possible D gene is TRBD1 (6 bases). CDR3 size: 15 residues. Trimming took off 6 bases at V and 0 bases at J, with 13 bases between the two ends. Per the germline V gene, CDR1 is SNHLY and CDR2 is FYNNEI. The CDR3 reads CASRAGVYSTDTQYF. DNA for the CDR3: TGTGCCAGCAGAGCAGGGGTTTACAGCACAGATACGCAGTATTTT.

The chain employs TRBV4-2 and TRBJ1-6, with TRBD1 matching 8 bases. The J segment lost 10 bases and the V segment lost 0 bases, leaving 11 bases of the junction unmatched. Germline loops: CDR1 LGHNA, CDR2 YNFKEQ. This CDR3 contains 17 residues. The CDR3, as DNA: TGTGCCAGCAGCCAAGACCCTTCCGGGACAGGCGGATCACCCCTCCACTTT. Its translation: CASSQDPSGTGGSPLHF.

This clone occurred once. CDR3 sequence: CASSQFSGRAEQYF. CDR3 bases: TGTGCCAGCAGTCAATTTAGCGGGAGAGCCGAGCAGTACTTC. The rearrangement links TRBV5-4 to TRBJ2-7, with 9 bases that match TRBD2. From germline, CDR1 is SGHNT and CDR2 YYREEE (reference sequence). The length of the CDR3 is 14 residues. V was clipped by 5 bases and J by 6 bases; unmatched bases: 9.

This clone was recorded only once. A read error may account for a junction end that differs from germline. V gene TRBV10-3 combines with J gene TRBJ2-1; TRBD2 matches at 9 bases. CDR1 and CDR2 (germline): ENHRY, SYGVKD. The CDR3 extends over 15 amino acids. CDR3 coding DNA: TGTGCCATCAGCCGAGCGGGGGGATTATACAATGAGCAGCTCTTC. Encoded protein: CAISRAGGLYNEQLF.

As concerns this clone: This same CDR3 is encoded by further DNA sequences in the sample. The chain couples TRBV5-4 to TRBJ1-1; no reliable D call. There are 18 residues in the CDR3. Germline CDR1 and CDR2: SGHNT and YYREEE (reference sequence). V was pared by 1 base and J by 0 bases, with 19 bases between. The CDR3 sequence: CASSLSRGSGRVNTEAFF. In nucleotides, the CDR3 is TGTGCCAGCAGCTTGTCAAGAGGGTCGGGAAGGGTGAACACTGAAGCTTTCTTT.

The V call is TRBV5-1, the J call TRBJ2-1, with 8 positions matching TRBD1. The trim removed 2 bases at V and 7 bases at J, leaving 5 bases unmatched. This CDR3 has 14 residues. Germline CDR1 is SGHRS and CDR2 is YFSETQ. The CDR3, as DNA: TGCGCCAGCAGCTTTACGACAGGGGTTAATGAGCAGTTCTTC. Amino acid sequence: CASSFTTGVNEQFF.

The genes are TRBV4-1 and TRBJ1-5; D is uncertain. V gave up 4 bases and J gave up 8 bases, with 18 bases separating them. Germline V gives CDR1 MGHRA, CDR2 YSYEKL. CDR3 length: 15 amino acids. The CDR3 nucleotides read TGCGCCAGCAGCCCCATCTTTGACACCCTTGAGCCCCAGCATTTT. Translated, it gives CASSPIFDTLEPQHF.

This chain links TRBV6-1 with TRBJ1-6, with no clear D. Germline V lookup: CDR1 MNHNS, CDR2 SASEGT. This CDR3 contains 15 residues. Trimming took off 8 bases at V and 6 bases at J, with 17 bases between the two ends. In DNA form, the CDR3 reads TGTGCCAGCGTTTTCCGGAGACTCTTTAATTCACCCCTCCACTTT. Its protein is CASVFRRLFNSPLHF.

This clone came up a few times. This rearrangement joins TRBV21-1 to TRBJ1-5; whether TRBD1, the table's D call, matches the DNA was not checked. TRBV21-1 is a known pseudogene. The CDR3 consists of 17 residues. Written as DNA, the CDR3 is TGTGCCAGCAGCGAACGGGACAGCCTGTATAGCAATCAGCCCCAGCATTTT. This gives the protein CASSERDSLYSNQPQHF.

The CDR3 coding sequence is TGTGCTAGTGGTTGGCCGCGGGGGGGGCCCTCCTACGAGCAGTACTTC. This encodes CASGWPRGGPSYEQYF. The J gene is TRBJ2-7, the V gene TRBV12-5; TRBD2 matches 9 bases. With V trimmed by 4 bases and J by 0 bases, 7 bases remained unmatched. The CDR3 sequence is 16 residues long. Germline loops: CDR1 LGHNT, CDR2 FRNRAP.